The rows below give T cell receptor beta chains drawn from one sample of a study of cytomegalovirus exposure and HLA in healthy donors. The repertoire was sequenced with immunoSEQ multiplex PCR; TCRdb's copy has only in-frame clones and lacks some. The sample gives about 150,000 clones, about nine tenths of which show up once; around 6% is in the top ten. Sequencing input: PBMCs. The receptors were sampled from a woman aged 30 to 39 in good health and CMV-seropositive. Both conserved end residues are part of each CDR3. Fields, in order: V gene, D gene, J gene, CDR3 length, clone size, CDR3 protein, CDR3 DNA. D genes are given only for firm matches. Some rows mark clone size as missing; the rest say once, few, many or name a class of expanded clone.

V gene: TRBV2; D gene: NA; J gene: TRBJ1-5; CDR3 length: 15; clone size: NA; CDR3 protein: CASSDPEGGDQPQHF; CDR3 DNA: TGTGCCAGCAGTGATCCGGAAGGGGGGGATCAGCCCCAGCATTTT
V gene: TRBV27; D gene: TRBD2; J gene: TRBJ2-5; CDR3 length: 15; clone size: NA; CDR3 protein: CASSSEAGVPETQYF; CDR3 DNA: TGTGCCAGCAGTTCCGAAGCGGGGGTCCCAGAGACCCAGTACTTC
V gene: TRBV27; D gene: NA; J gene: TRBJ1-1; CDR3 length: 14; clone size: NA; CDR3 protein: CASSWGGVDTEAFF; CDR3 DNA: TGTGCCAGCAGTTGGGGGGGGGTGGACACTGAAGCTTTCTTT
V gene: TRBV5-5; D gene: NA; J gene: TRBJ1-1; CDR3 length: 11; clone size: once; CDR3 protein: CASSLQTEAFF; CDR3 DNA: TGTGCCAGCAGCTTGCAAACTGAAGCTTTCTTT
V gene: TRBV9; D gene: NA; J gene: TRBJ1-2; CDR3 length: 13; clone size: NA; CDR3 protein: CASSVDYNYGYTF; CDR3 DNA: TGTGCCAGCAGCGTAGACTATAACTATGGCTACACCTTC
V gene: TRBV28; D gene: NA; J gene: TRBJ2-7; CDR3 length: 15; clone size: NA; CDR3 protein: CASRGLRASIYEQYF; CDR3 DNA: TGTGCCAGCAGGGGGCTTAGAGCCTCTATCTACGAGCAGTACTTC
V gene: TRBV18; D gene: TRBD1; J gene: TRBJ1-1; CDR3 length: 14; clone size: NA; CDR3 protein: CASSPRDRAAEAFF; CDR3 DNA: TGTGCCAGCTCACCGCGGGACAGGGCCGCTGAAGCTTTCTTT
V gene: TRBV18; D gene: TRBD1; J gene: TRBJ2-7; CDR3 length: 14; clone size: NA; CDR3 protein: CASSPRQGDYEQYF; CDR3 DNA: TGTGCCAGCTCACCACGCCAGGGGGATTACGAGCAGTACTTC
V gene: TRBV18; D gene: TRBD1; J gene: TRBJ1-2; CDR3 length: 15; clone size: NA; CDR3 protein: CASLSPGQRDYGYTF; CDR3 DNA: TGTGCCAGCCTTTCCCCGGGACAGAGAGACTATGGCTACACCTTC
V gene: TRBV11-2; D gene: NA; J gene: TRBJ2-3; CDR3 length: 16; clone size: NA; CDR3 protein: CASSRKGGTSTDTQYF; CDR3 DNA: TGTGCCAGCAGCCGAAAGGGCGGGACTAGCACAGATACGCAGTATTTT
V gene: TRBV9; D gene: TRBD1; J gene: TRBJ1-1; CDR3 length: 15; clone size: NA; CDR3 protein: CASSVGGTGVPEAFF; CDR3 DNA: TGTGCCAGCAGCGTAGGTGGGACAGGGGTTCCTGAAGCTTTCTTT
V gene: TRBV5-6; D gene: TRBD1; J gene: TRBJ1-3; CDR3 length: 16; clone size: NA; CDR3 protein: CASSRLTGGTGNTIYF; CDR3 DNA: TGTGCCAGCAGCAGACTGACAGGGGGTACTGGAAACACCATATATTTT
V gene: TRBV6-1; D gene: TRBD2; J gene: TRBJ2-3; CDR3 length: 18; clone size: NA; CDR3 protein: CASSEGLAGGEKDDTQYF; CDR3 DNA: TGTGCCAGCAGTGAAGGACTAGCGGGGGGGGAGAAGGATGATACGCAGTATTTT
V gene: TRBV7-6; D gene: TRBD1; J gene: TRBJ1-3; CDR3 length: 16; clone size: NA; CDR3 protein: CASSPGQGVSGNTIYF; CDR3 DNA: TGTGCCAGCAGCCCGGGACAGGGCGTCTCTGGAAACACCATATATTTT
V gene: TRBV6-1; D gene: TRBD2; J gene: TRBJ2-1; CDR3 length: 16; clone size: NA; CDR3 protein: CASSELIAGGRNEQFF; CDR3 DNA: TGTGCCAGCAGTGAATTGATAGCGGGAGGGAGAAATGAGCAGTTCTTC
V gene: TRBV28; D gene: TRBD1; J gene: TRBJ1-1; CDR3 length: 15; clone size: NA; CDR3 protein: CASSLDNRDRGLAFF; CDR3 DNA: TGTGCCAGCAGTTTAGACAACCGGGACAGGGGCCTCGCTTTCTTT
V gene: TRBV7-8; D gene: TRBD1; J gene: TRBJ2-2; CDR3 length: 15; clone size: many; CDR3 protein: CASSGTGGPTGELFF; CDR3 DNA: TGTGCCAGCAGCGGAACAGGGGGCCCCACCGGGGAGCTGTTTTTT
V gene: TRBV10-2; D gene: NA; J gene: TRBJ2-7; CDR3 length: 17; clone size: NA; CDR3 protein: CASSEFLGGHISYEQYF; CDR3 DNA: TGCGCCAGCAGTGAGTTCCTGGGCGGGCACATCTCCTACGAGCAGTACTTC
V gene: TRBV6-5; D gene: TRBD1; J gene: TRBJ1-2; CDR3 length: 14; clone size: NA; CDR3 protein: CASSPSGQSYGYTF; CDR3 DNA: TGTGCCAGCAGTCCCTCGGGACAGTCCTATGGCTACACCTTC
V gene: TRBV7-3; D gene: NA; J gene: TRBJ2-1; CDR3 length: 13; clone size: NA; CDR3 protein: CASSLGRADEQFF; CDR3 DNA: TGTGCCAGCAGCTTAGGGCGGGCCGATGAGCAGTTCTTC
V gene: TRBV4-1; D gene: NA; J gene: TRBJ1-2; CDR3 length: 15; clone size: few; CDR3 protein: CASSQVDRGKYGYTF; CDR3 DNA: TGCGCCAGCAGCCAAGTCGATAGGGGGAAATATGGCTACACCTTC
V gene: TRBV10-3; D gene: NA; J gene: TRBJ1-3; CDR3 length: 16; clone size: NA; CDR3 protein: CAISESDSPSGNTIYF; CDR3 DNA: TGTGCCATCAGTGAGTCAGACAGTCCCTCTGGAAACACCATATATTTT
V gene: TRBV6-6; D gene: NA; J gene: TRBJ1-5; CDR3 length: 16; clone size: NA; CDR3 protein: CASSHQTGDSNQPQHF; CDR3 DNA: TGTGCCAGCAGTCACCAGACAGGAGATAGCAATCAGCCCCAGCATTTT
V gene: TRBV28; D gene: NA; J gene: TRBJ2-2; CDR3 length: 15; clone size: NA; CDR3 protein: CASSRGAEGSGELFF; CDR3 DNA: TGTGCCAGCAGCCGGGGGGCAGAGGGGTCCGGGGAGCTGTTTTTT
V gene: TRBV4-1; D gene: TRBD1; J gene: TRBJ1-5; CDR3 length: 17; clone size: NA; CDR3 protein: CASSQDHWDRSNQPQHF; CDR3 DNA: TGCGCCAGCAGCCAAGATCACTGGGACAGAAGCAATCAGCCCCAGCATTTT
V gene: TRBV11-2; D gene: NA; J gene: TRBJ2-5; CDR3 length: 12; clone size: once; CDR3 protein: CASSFGGETQYF; CDR3 DNA: TGTGCCAGCAGTTTCGGGGGAGAGACCCAGTACTTC
V gene: TRBV6-1; D gene: TRBD2; J gene: TRBJ2-2; CDR3 length: 15; clone size: NA; CDR3 protein: CASNVTSGGRGELFF; CDR3 DNA: TGTGCCAGCAACGTTACTAGCGGGGGGAGGGGGGAGCTGTTTTTT
V gene: TRBV5-1; D gene: NA; J gene: TRBJ2-2; CDR3 length: 16; clone size: NA; CDR3 protein: CASSWGGSGNTGELFF; CDR3 DNA: TGCGCCAGCAGCTGGGGTGGTAGCGGGAACACCGGGGAGCTGTTTTTT
V gene: TRBV2; D gene: TRBD2; J gene: TRBJ2-3; CDR3 length: 13; clone size: NA; CDR3 protein: CAGSSGGPDTQYF; CDR3 DNA: TGTGCCGGCAGTAGCGGGGGCCCAGATACGCAGTATTTT
V gene: TRBV14; D gene: NA; J gene: TRBJ1-1; CDR3 length: 18; clone size: NA; CDR3 protein: CASSQESTGRRFYTEAFF; CDR3 DNA: TGTGCCAGCAGCCAAGAATCTACCGGGAGGCGGTTCTACACTGAAGCTTTCTTT
V gene: TRBV27; D gene: TRBD2; J gene: TRBJ2-7; CDR3 length: 16; clone size: NA; CDR3 protein: CASRRGTSGDTYEQYF; CDR3 DNA: TGTGCCAGCAGGCGGGGGACTAGCGGGGATACCTACGAGCAGTACTTC
V gene: TRBV5-1; D gene: NA; J gene: TRBJ2-3; CDR3 length: 17; clone size: NA; CDR3 protein: CASSPDLTITAGDTQYF; CDR3 DNA: TGCGCCAGCAGCCCGGACTTAACGATTACAGCGGGAGATACGCAGTATTTT
V gene: TRBV13; D gene: NA; J gene: TRBJ1-3; CDR3 length: 15; clone size: NA; CDR3 protein: CASSLGIKEVNTIYF; CDR3 DNA: TGTGCCAGCAGCTTAGGGATTAAGGAGGTTAACACCATATATTTT
V gene: TRBV9; D gene: TRBD2; J gene: TRBJ2-2; CDR3 length: 15; clone size: once; CDR3 protein: CASSSSGTYTGELFF; CDR3 DNA: TGTGCCAGCAGCTCCAGCGGGACCTACACCGGGGAGCTGTTTTTT
V gene: TRBV28; D gene: TRBD1; J gene: TRBJ1-2; CDR3 length: 17; clone size: NA; CDR3 protein: CASSFPAGQGEIYGYTF; CDR3 DNA: TGTGCCAGCAGTTTCCCCGCTGGACAGGGGGAGATCTATGGCTACACCTTC
V gene: TRBV6-5; D gene: NA; J gene: TRBJ2-6; CDR3 length: 14; clone size: NA; CDR3 protein: CASSGSSGANVLTF; CDR3 DNA: TGTGCCAGCAGTGGGAGCTCTGGGGCCAACGTCCTGACTTTC
V gene: TRBV25-1; D gene: NA; J gene: TRBJ2-7; CDR3 length: 14; clone size: NA; CDR3 protein: CASSELGFSYEQYF; CDR3 DNA: TGTGCCAGCAGTGAACTAGGATTTTCCTACGAGCAGTACTTC
V gene: TRBV7-9; D gene: NA; J gene: TRBJ1-3; CDR3 length: 14; clone size: NA; CDR3 protein: CASSAPDRGNTIYF; CDR3 DNA: TGTGCCAGCAGCGCACCGGACAGAGGGAACACCATATATTTT